The source of this T cell receptor (beta chain) is a study of blood T cell repertoires in COVID-19 (dated by TCRdb to the early 2020s). A note on the overall study: The collaborator samples originated in the United States, Italy and Spain and spanned the acute and convalescent phases of COVID-19. A de-identified subject ID, COVID-19 status, age in years and sex were almost always included in the sample metadata. The dataset comprised deeply sampled blood TCRbeta repertoires from subjects exposed to, actively infected with, or recovered from COVID-19. HLA class I and class II types, where available, came from metadata supplied by the sample provider rather than from assay-based typing. The material from the prospective study consisted of cDNA or gDNA derived from T cells, B-cell-depleted T cells, or PBMCs. The repertoires were released in a freely available public database meant as a resource for research on the immune response to SARS-CoV-2. Samples came from the ongoing ImmuneRACE study (first 160 participants) plus 1,254 subjects from 6 global collaborators.

Collaborating institutions collected whole blood in K2EDTA tubes following their own protocols. For TCRbeta analysis, collaborators shipped samples as frozen whole blood, isolated PBMCs, or DNA extracted from either of those sample types. Comment on this clone: Its antigen has not been determined. Base qualities are not at hand, and no much larger clone is one base apart.

Beyond this particular receptor, the publication reports: The quantity of clinical and demographic metadata differed by source and by participant and was supplied without curation.

The immunoSEQ Assay, a bias-controlled multiplex PCR, was used to amplify TCRbeta CDR3 regions from genomic DNA. The study's own analysis went as follows. Nucleated cell counts per sample were estimated from amplification of reference gene primers within the assay. Sequence reads were collapsed and filtered to measure the absolute abundance of every unique TCRbeta CDR3 rearrangement. For each sample, productive Simpson clonality was calculated as the square root of Simpson's diversity index across productive rearrangements. TCRdb retrieved this table from immuneACCESS and kept in-frame rearrangements only. Not all clones are present; in checked studies, unresolved V genes account for under half, and no reason is known for the remainder. The DNA was the basis for D and trimming; V, J and clone size are from that table. This sample lists 71,000 or so clones; around 87% were detected once. Approximately 8.3% of the sample comes from the top ten.

The origin of this receptor is a man in his fifties or sixties with active COVID-19. Sequencing input: peripheral blood.

DNA sequence: TGTGCCAGCTCACCGGAGCACTCGAACACCGGGGAGCTGTTTTTT. Its protein product is CASSPEHSNTGELFF. This sequence uses TRBV18 and TRBJ2-2, with the D gene too uncertain to name. Per the germline V gene, KGHSH is the CDR1 and LQKENI is the CDR2. Between the V and J ends, shortened by 3 bases and 0 bases respectively, the junction contains 8 bases. From the cysteine through the phenylalanine, the CDR3 covers 15 amino acids. Only the CDR3 DNA stays, 45 bases, in frame from base 1.